This record covers a single TCR beta chain. Its matching antigen is unknown. Germline V gene lookup returns CDR1 SEHNR and CDR2 FQNEAQ (reference sequence). Trimming at V came to 6 bases and at J to 5 bases, leaving 7 bases not matched to a gene. The CDR3 has 14 amino acids. The PCR used 60 Vbeta and 13 Jbeta primers. Clones were read by immunoSEQ multiplex PCR, and TCRdb kept only the in-frame ones, dropping some. The table lists some 76,000 clones. The data originate from a study of cytomegalovirus exposure and HLA in healthy donors. Study results and limitations: Certain sequence variants were highly shared and formed a cluster, and this cluster was likely a sequencing artifact.

The sequence derives from a man aged 40-55 years in good health and CMV-seronegative. The chain joins TRBV7-9 to TRBJ2-7; 10 bases map to TRBD1. Specimen: PBMCs. DNA for the CDR3: TGTGCCAGCAGAACCGGGACAGGGGTCGACGAGCAGTACTTC. This codes for CASRTGTGVDEQYF.